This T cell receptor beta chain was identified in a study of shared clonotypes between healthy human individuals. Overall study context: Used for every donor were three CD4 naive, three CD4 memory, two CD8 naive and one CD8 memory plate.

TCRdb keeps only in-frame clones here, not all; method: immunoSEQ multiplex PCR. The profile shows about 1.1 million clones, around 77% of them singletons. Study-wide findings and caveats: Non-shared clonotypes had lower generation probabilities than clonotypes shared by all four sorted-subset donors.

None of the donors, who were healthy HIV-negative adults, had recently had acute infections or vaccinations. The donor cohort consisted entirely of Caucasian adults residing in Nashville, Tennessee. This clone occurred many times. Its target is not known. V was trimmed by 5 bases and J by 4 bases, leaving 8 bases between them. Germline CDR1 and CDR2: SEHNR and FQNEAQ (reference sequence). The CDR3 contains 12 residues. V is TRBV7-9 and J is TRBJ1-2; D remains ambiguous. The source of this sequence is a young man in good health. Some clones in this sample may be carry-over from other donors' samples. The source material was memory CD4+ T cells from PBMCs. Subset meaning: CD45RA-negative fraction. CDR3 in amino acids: CASSLDLYGYTF. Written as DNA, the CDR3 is TGTGCCAGCAGCCTGGACCTCTATGGCTACACCTTC.